The entry that follows covers one T cell receptor (beta chain) sequence. Assay: immunoSEQ multiplex PCR; the TCRdb copy retains only in-frame clones and omits some. The table lists about 280,000 clones, around nine tenths of them singletons. This sample was included in a study of blood T cell repertoires in COVID-19. V was shortened by 0 bases and J by 7 bases, with 13 bases between the two germline ends. The germline V gene has CDR1 LGHNA and CDR2 YNFKEQ. The CDR3 extends over 15 amino acids. Participants' own reports of clinical history determined their cohort assignment. The material sequenced was PBMCs or T cells enriched from blood (not recorded which). The chain is built from TRBV4-2 and TRBJ1-5; a weak D match, TRBD1 (5 bases). This TCR came from an older woman in a cohort exposed to, infected with or recovered from COVID-19 (not recorded which). The CDR3 DNA follows: TGTGCCAGCAGCCAAGAGAAGGGGATGGGGCAGCCCCAGCATTTT. Amino acids: CASSQEKGMGQPQHF.